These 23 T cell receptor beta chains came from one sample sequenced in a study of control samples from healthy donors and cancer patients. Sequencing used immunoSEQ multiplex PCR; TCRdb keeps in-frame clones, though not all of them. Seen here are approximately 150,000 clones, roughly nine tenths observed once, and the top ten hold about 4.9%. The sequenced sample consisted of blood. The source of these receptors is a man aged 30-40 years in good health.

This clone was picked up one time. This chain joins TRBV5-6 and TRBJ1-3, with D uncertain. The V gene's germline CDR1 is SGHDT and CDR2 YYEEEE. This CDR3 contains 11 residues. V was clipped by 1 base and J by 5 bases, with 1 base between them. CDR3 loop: CASSLRNTIYF. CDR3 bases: TGTGCCAGCAGCTTGCGAAACACCATATATTTT.

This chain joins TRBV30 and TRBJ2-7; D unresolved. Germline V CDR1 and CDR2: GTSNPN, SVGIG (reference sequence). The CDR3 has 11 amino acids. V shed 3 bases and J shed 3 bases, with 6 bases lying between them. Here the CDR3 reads CAWSWGYEQYF. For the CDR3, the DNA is TGTGCCTGGAGCTGGGGCTACGAGCAGTACTTC.

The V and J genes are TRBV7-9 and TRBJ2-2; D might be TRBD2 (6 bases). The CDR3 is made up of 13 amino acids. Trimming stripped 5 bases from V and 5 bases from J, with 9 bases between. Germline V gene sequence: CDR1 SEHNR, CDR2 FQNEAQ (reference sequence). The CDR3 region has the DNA TGTGCCAGCAGCGCGGCGGGAACCGGGGAGCTGTTTTTT. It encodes CASSAAGTGELFF.

The CDR3 protein is CASSLGGITDFKYEQYF. The DNA of the CDR3 is TGTGCCAGCAGCTTAGGCGGGATCACAGACTTCAAGTACGAGCAGTACTTC. The gene calls are TRBV7-2 and TRBJ2-7; D may be TRBD2 (6 bases). CDR3 length: 17 amino acids. Germline CDR1 is SGHTA and CDR2 is FQGNSA. Trimming pared 1 base from V and 4 bases from J, leaving 20 bases between.

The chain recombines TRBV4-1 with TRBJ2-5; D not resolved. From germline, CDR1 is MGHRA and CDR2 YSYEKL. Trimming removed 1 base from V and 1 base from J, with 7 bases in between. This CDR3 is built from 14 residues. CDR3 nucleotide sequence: TGCGCCAGCAGCCAAGGATACAGCCAAGAGACCCAGTACTTC. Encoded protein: CASSQGYSQETQYF.

The CDR3 spells CASRHPRDRDYEQYF. The DNA of the CDR3 is TGTGCCAGCAGACATCCTAGGGACAGGGACTACGAGCAGTACTTC. This chain joins TRBV6-5 and TRBJ2-7, with 9 bases that match TRBD1. CDR3 length: 15 residues. Looked up from germline, CDR1 is MNHEY and CDR2 is SVGAGI. V lost 6 bases and J lost 3; bases outside the gene matches: 9.

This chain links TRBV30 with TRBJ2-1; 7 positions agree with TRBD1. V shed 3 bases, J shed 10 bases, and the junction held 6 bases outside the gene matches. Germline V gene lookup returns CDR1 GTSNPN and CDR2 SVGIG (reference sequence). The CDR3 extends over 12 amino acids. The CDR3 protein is CAWSPTGLEQFF. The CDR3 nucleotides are TGTGCCTGGAGCCCGACAGGGCTGGAGCAGTTCTTC.

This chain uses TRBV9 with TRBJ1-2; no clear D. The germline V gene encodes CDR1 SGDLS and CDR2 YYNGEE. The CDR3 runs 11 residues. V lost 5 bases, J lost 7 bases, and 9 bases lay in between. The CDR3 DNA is TGTGCCAGCAGTTCCTCAGCTGGCTACACCTTC. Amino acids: CASSSSAGYTF.

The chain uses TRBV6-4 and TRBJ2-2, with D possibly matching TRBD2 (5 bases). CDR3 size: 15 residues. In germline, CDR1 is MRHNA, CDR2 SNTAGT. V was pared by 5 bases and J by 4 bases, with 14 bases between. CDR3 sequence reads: CASSPSEETTGELFF. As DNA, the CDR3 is TGTGCCAGCAGTCCCTCGGAGGAGACCACCGGGGAGCTGTTTTTT.

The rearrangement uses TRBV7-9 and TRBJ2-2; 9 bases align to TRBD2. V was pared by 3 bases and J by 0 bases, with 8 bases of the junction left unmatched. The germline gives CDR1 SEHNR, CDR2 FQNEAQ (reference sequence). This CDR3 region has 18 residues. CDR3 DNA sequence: TGTGCCAGCAGCTTTGGGCTAGCGGGGAGTTCGAACACCGGGGAGCTGTTTTTT. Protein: CASSFGLAGSSNTGELFF. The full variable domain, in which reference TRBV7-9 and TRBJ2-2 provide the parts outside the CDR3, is DTGVSQNPRHKITKRGQNVTFRCDPISEHNRLYWYRQTLGQGPEFLTYFQNEAQLEKSRLLSDRFSAERPKGSFSTLEIQRTEQGDSAMYLCASSFGLAGSSNTGELFFGEGSRLTVL.

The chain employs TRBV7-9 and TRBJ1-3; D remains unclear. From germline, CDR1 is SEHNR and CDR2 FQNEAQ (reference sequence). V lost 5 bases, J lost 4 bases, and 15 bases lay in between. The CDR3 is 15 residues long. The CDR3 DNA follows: TGTGCCAGCAGCATTCATCAATTGGCCGGAAACACCATATATTTT. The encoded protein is CASSIHQLAGNTIYF.

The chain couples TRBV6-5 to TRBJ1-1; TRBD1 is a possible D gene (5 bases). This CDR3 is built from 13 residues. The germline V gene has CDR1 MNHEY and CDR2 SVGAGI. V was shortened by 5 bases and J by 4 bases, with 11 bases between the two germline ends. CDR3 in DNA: TGTGCCAGCAGTATTCGGGGGAGCACTGAAGCTTTCTTT. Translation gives CASSIRGSTEAFF.

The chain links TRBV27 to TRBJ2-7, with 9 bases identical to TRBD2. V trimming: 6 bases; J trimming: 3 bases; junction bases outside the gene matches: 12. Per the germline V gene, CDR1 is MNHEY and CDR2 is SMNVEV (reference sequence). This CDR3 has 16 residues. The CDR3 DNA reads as TGTGCCAGCAGCAGCCTCCCGGGCGGGGGGGACTACGAGCAGTACTTC. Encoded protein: CASSSLPGGGDYEQYF.

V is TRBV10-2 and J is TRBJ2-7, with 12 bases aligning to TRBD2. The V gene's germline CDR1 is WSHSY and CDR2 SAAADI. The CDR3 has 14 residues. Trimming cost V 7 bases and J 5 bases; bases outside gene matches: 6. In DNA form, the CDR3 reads TGCGCCAGCAAGACTAGCGGGAGTTTCGACGAGCAGTACTTC. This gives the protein CASKTSGSFDEQYF.

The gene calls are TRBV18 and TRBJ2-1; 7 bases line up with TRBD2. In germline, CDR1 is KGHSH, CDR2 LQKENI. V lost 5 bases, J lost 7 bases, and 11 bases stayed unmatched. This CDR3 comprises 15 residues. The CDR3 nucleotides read TGTGCCAGCTCAACTCAAGTAGGGGAGGGGAATGAGCAGTTCTTC. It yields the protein CASSTQVGEGNEQFF. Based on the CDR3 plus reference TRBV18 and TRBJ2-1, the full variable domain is NAGVMQNPRHLVRRRGQEARLRCSPMKGHSHVYWYRQLPEEGLKFMVYLQKENIIDESGMPKERFSAEFPKEGPSILRIQQVVRGDSAAYFCASSTQVGEGNEQFFGPGTRLTVL.

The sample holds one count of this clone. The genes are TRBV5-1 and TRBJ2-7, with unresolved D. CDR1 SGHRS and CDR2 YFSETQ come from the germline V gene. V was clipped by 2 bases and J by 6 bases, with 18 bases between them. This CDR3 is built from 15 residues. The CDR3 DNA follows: TGCGCCAGCAGCTTAGGACCCTCCGAAAGGCGCGAGCAGTACTTC. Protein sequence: CASSLGPSERREQYF.

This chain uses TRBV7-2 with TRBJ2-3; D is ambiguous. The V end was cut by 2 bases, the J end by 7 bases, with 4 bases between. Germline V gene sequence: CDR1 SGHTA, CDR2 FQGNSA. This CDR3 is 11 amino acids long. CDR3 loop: CASSLLYTQYF. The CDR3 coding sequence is TGTGCCAGCAGCTTACTGTATACGCAGTATTTT.

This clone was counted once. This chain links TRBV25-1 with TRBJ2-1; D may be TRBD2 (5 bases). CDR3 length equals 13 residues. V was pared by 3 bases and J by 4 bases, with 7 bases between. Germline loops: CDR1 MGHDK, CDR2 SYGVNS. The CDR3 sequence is CASSDGGYNEQFF. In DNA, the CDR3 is TGTGCCAGCAGTGATGGAGGTTACAATGAGCAGTTCTTC.

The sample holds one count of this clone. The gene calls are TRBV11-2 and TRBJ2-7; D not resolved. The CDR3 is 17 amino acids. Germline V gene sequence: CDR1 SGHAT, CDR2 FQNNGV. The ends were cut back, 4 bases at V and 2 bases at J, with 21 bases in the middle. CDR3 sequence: CASSSTDEAYTTYEQYF. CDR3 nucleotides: TGTGCCAGCAGCTCAACCGACGAGGCTTATACGACCTACGAGCAGTACTTC. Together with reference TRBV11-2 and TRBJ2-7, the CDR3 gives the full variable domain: EAGVAQSPRYKIIEKRQSVAFWCNPISGHATLYWYQQILGQGPKLLIQFQNNGVVDDSQLPKDRFSAERLKGVDSTLKIQPAKLEDSAVYLCASSSTDEAYTTYEQYFGPGTRLTVT.

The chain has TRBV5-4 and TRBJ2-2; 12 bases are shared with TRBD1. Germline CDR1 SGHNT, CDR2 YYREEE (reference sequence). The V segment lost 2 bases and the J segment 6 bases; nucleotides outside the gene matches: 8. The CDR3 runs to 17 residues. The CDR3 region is CASSFWGGTGGSGELFF. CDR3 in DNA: TGTGCCAGCAGCTTCTGGGGTGGGACAGGGGGCTCCGGGGAGCTGTTTTTT.

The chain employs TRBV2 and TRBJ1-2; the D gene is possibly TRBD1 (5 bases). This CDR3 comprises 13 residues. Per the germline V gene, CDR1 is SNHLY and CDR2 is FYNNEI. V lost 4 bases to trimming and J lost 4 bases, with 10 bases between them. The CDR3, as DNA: TGTGCCAGCAGTGTAGGGGAAGGCTATGGCTACACCTTC. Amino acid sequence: CASSVGEGYGYTF.

In DNA, the CDR3 is TGTGCCAGCAGCTGGCGGGCGGGGGAGGAAAATGAGCAGTTCTTC. This gives the protein CASSWRAGEENEQFF. The chain is built from TRBV7-3 and TRBJ2-1, with TRBD2 matching over 7 bases. Unmatched junction bases numbered 10, after V lost 4 bases and J lost 7 bases. The CDR3 consists of 15 residues. The germline CDR1 and CDR2 sequences are SGHTA and FQGTGA.

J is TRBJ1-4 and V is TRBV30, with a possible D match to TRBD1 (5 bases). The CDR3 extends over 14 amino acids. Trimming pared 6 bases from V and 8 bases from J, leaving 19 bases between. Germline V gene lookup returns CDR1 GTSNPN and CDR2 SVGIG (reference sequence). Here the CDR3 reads CACRPRGVDEKLFF. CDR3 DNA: TGTGCCTGTCGCCCCCGGGGCGTTGACGAAAAACTGTTTTTT. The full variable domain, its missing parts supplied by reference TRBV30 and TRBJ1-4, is SQTIHQWPATLVQPVGSPLSLECTVEGTSNPNLYWYRQAAGRGLQLLFYSVGIGQISSEVPQNLSASRPQDRQFILSSKKLLLSDSGFYLCACRPRGVDEKLFFGSGTQLSVL.